These 4 T cell receptor beta chains were all obtained from the same sample, sequenced in a study of post-analysis software for immune sequencing data. The TCR beta cDNA libraries contained unique molecular identifiers. One entry per CDR3 protein, called by TCRdb with MiXCR from the PCR reads. Of over 700,000 distinct CDR3 sequences listed, about 27% were seen once; the top ten hold about 0.5%. Findings and caveats of the study: Several TRBV segments were more frequent in patients than controls; TRBV5-6, TRBV5-1 and TRBV20-1 belonged to this group.

Their specific antigens are unknown. Sequencing was performed on blood. Every receptor here comes from a girl between 5 and 17 years old with multiple sclerosis.

This chain uses TRBV28 with TRBJ2-1; the match to TRBD2 covers 9 bases. V gave up 1 base and J gave up 6 bases; unmatched junction bases: 7. Germline V CDR1 and CDR2: MDHEN, SYDVKM. The CDR3 is 16 amino acids. In DNA, the CDR3 is TGTGCCAGCAGTTTATTAAGCGGGAGGACGGTCAATGAGCAGTTCTTC. This gives the protein CASSLLSGRTVNEQFF.

For this clonotype: An end of the junction does not agree with germline; a read error may underlie this. The V call is TRBV29-1, the J call TRBJ1-1; 10 bases map to TRBD1. The CDR3 is 14 residues long. CDR1 is SQVTM and CDR2 is ANQGSEA in the germline V gene. CDR3 DNA sequence: TGCAGCGTGCGGACAGGGGGGGGGAGCACTGAAGTTTTCTTT. It is translated as CSVRTGGGSTEVFF. The full variable domain, with the rest looked up from reference TRBV29-1 and TRBJ1-1, is SAVISQKPSRDICQRGTSLTIQCQVDSQVTMMFWYRQQPGQSLTLIATANQGSEATYESGFVIDKFPISRPNLTFSTLTVSNMSPEDSSIYLCSVRTGGGSTEVFFGQGTRLTVV.

This chain joins TRBV11-2 and TRBJ1-2, with D perhaps matching TRBD1 (5 bases). The CDR3 has 16 amino acids. Germline loops: CDR1 SGHAT, CDR2 FQNNGV. V gave up 1 base and J gave up 6 bases, with 18 bases separating them. In nucleotides, the CDR3 is TGTGCCAGCAGCTTAGTCATGGCTCGCGGGGCCCATGGCTACACCTTC. Its translation is CASSLVMARGAHGYTF.

This clonotype was recorded a few times. This chain uses TRBV5-1 with TRBJ2-5; D gene unclear. The CDR3 extends over 16 amino acids. Trimming removed 2 bases from V and 2 bases from J, with 16 bases in between. From germline, CDR1 is SGHRS and CDR2 YFSETQ. This CDR3 is CASSFALLTEQETQYF. CDR3 in DNA: TGCGCCAGCAGCTTCGCCCTCCTCACAGAACAAGAGACCCAGTACTTC.